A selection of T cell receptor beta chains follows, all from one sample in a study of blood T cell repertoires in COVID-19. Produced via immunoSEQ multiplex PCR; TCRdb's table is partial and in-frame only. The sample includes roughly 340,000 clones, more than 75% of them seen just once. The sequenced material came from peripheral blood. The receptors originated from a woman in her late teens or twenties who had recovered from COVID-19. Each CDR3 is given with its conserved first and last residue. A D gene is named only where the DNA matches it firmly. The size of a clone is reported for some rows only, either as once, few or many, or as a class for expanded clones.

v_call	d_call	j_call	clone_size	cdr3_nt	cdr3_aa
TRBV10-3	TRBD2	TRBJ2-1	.	TGTGCCATCAGTGAGTTTGGCGGGGGAGCCTACAATGAGCAGTTCTTC	CAISEFGGGAYNEQFF
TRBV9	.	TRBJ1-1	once	TGTGCCAGCAGCGCGACGGGACACCCGAACACTGAAGCTTTCTTT	CASSATGHPNTEAFF
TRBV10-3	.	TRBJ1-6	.	TGTGCCATCAAAGCGGGACAAACTGATTCACCCCTCCACTTT	CAIKAGQTDSPLHF
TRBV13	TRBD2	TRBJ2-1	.	TGTGCCAGCAGCTCCCGCACCGGGACTAGCGGGAGCTCCTACAATGAGCAGTTCTTC	CASSSRTGTSGSSYNEQFF
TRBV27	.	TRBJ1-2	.	TGTGCCAGCAGTCCGCTGAGGACAGCTGGCTACACCTTC	CASSPLRTAGYTF
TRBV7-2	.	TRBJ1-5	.	TGTGCCAGCAGCTCGGACCCCCACAGGTATGGGGGCTTACAGCCCCAGCATTTT	CASSSDPHRYGGLQPQHF
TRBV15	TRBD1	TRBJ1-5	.	TGTGCCACCAGCTTAGAAGGGGGCGGGTATCAGCCCCAGCATTTT	CATSLEGGGYQPQHF
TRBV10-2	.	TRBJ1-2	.	TGCGCCAGCAGTGAAGTGGCGGAGGGCTACACCTTC	CASSEVAEGYTF
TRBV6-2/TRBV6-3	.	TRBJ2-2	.	TGTGCCAGCAGTCGGACAATCACGAACACCGGGGAGCTGTTTTTT	CASSRTITNTGELFF
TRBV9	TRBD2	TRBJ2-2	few	TGTGCCAGCAGCGAGCGACTAGCGGAGAACACCGGGGAGCTGTTTTTT	CASSERLAENTGELFF
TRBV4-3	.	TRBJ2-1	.	TGCGCCAGCATCACAGGAGTCCACAATGAGCAGTTCTTC	CASITGVHNEQFF
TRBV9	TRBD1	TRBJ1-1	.	TGTGCCAGCAGCGTAGAGCCCTCCGGGACAGGGAACACTGAAGCTTTCTTT	CASSVEPSGTGNTEAFF
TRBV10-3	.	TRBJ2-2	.	TGTGCCATCAGTGACGTTCCCGCGGGAACCGGGGAGCTGTTTTTT	CAISDVPAGTGELFF
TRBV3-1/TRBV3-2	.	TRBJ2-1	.	TGTGCCAGCAGCCAAGGCCCACTACTTCCTGAGCAGTTCTTC	CASSQGPLLPEQFF
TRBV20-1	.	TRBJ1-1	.	TGCAGTGCTAGCCTGAGCACTGAAGCTTTCTTT	CSASLSTEAFF
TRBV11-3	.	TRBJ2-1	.	TGTGCCAGCAGCGGGATGGACTCAAACACATACAATGAGCAGTTCTTC	CASSGMDSNTYNEQFF
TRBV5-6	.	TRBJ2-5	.	TGTGCCAGCAGCTTGACGGGGGTCGAGACCCAGTACTTC	CASSLTGVETQYF
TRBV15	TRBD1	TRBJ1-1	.	TGTGCCACCAGCGGTGGGACAGTGAACACTGAAGCTTTCTTT	CATSGGTVNTEAFF
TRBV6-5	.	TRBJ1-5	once	TGTGCCAGCAGTTCCGACAGGTATAGCAATCAGCCCCAGCATTTT	CASSSDRYSNQPQHF
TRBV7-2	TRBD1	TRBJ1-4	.	TGTGCCAGCAGCTTAGGGGACAGCCGGAATGAAAAACTGTTTTTT	CASSLGDSRNEKLFF
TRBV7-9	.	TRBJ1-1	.	TGTGCCAGCAGCTTAGGAGGCAGGGGAATAACTGAAGCTTTCTTT	CASSLGGRGITEAFF
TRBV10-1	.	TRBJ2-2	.	TGCGCCAGCAGTGATGGCGGGGCGTCCGGGGAGCTGTTTTTT	CASSDGGASGELFF
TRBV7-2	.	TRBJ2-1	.	TGTGCCAGCAGCTTAGCCCTCGGGACTGGAATAGGGCAGTTCTTC	CASSLALGTGIGQFF
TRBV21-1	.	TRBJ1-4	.	TGTGCCAGCGACCGGGTTACAGGTCCGCTAAATGAAAAACTGTTTTTT	CASDRVTGPLNEKLFF